This TCR beta chain originates from a study of T cell changes during pregnancy in multiple sclerosis. The V gene lost 3 bases and the J gene lost 0 bases, with 11 bases spanning the gap. Per the germline V gene, CDR1 is LNHDA and CDR2 is SQIVND (reference sequence). The CDR3 consists of 16 residues. Sequenced by immunoSEQ multiplex PCR; TCRdb stores in-frame clones only, minus some. The data hold about 42,000 clones, with more than 85% observed a single time. This chain links TRBV19 with TRBJ1-4, with D possibly matching TRBD1 (5 bases). This specimen was CD4+ T cells from peripheral blood mononuclear cells, taken after pregnancy. This clonotype was obtained from a female donor in good health, enrolled as a control in a pregnancy study. This CDR3 reads CASSIQGLATNEKLFF. The CDR3 coding sequence is TGTGCCAGTAGTATCCAGGGCCTTGCAACTAATGAAAAACTGTTTTTT.